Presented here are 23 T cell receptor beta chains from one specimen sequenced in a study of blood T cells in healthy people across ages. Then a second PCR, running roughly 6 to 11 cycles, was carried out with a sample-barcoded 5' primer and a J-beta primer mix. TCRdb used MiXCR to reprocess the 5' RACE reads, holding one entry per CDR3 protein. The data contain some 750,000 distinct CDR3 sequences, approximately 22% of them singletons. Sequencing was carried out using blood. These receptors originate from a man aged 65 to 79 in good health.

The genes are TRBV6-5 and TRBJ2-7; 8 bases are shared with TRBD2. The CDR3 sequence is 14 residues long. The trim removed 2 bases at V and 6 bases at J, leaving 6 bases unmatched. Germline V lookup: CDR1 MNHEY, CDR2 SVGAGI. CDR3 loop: CASSYQSGSTEQYV. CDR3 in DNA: TGTGCCAGCAGTTACCAAAGCGGGAGCACCGAGCAGTACGTC.

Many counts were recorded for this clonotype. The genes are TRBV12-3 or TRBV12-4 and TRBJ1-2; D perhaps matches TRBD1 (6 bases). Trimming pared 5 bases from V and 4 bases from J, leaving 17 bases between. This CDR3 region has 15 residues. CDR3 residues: CASSPGALGAYGYTF. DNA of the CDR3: TGTGCCAGCAGTCCTGGAGCATTGGGGGCCTATGGCTACACCTTC.

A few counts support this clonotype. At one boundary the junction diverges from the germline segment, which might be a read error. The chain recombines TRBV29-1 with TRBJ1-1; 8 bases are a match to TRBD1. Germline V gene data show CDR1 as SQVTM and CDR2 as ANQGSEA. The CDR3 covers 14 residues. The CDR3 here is CGVEVEDRVTRAFF. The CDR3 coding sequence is TGCGGCGTTGAAGTGGAGGACAGGGTGACTAGAGCTTTCTTT.

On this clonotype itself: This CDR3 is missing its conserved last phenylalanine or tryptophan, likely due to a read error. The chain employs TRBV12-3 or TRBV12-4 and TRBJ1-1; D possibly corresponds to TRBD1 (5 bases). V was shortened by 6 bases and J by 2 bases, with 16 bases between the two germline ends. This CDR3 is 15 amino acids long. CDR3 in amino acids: CASSPQGNPNTEAFL. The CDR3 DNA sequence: TGTGCCAGCAGCCCGCAGGGCAACCCCAACACTGAAGCTTTCCTT.

Written as DNA, the CDR3 is TGCGCCAGCAGCCAAAGCCTCCGGGACAGGGAGGTCAATGAGCAGTTCTTC. It translates to CASSQSLRDREVNEQFF. This chain connects TRBV4-1 to TRBJ2-1, with 9 bases that match TRBD1. Trimming removed 2 bases from V and 6 bases from J; junction bases left unmatched: 11. The CDR3 has 17 amino acids. Germline loops: CDR1 MGHRA, CDR2 YSYEKL.

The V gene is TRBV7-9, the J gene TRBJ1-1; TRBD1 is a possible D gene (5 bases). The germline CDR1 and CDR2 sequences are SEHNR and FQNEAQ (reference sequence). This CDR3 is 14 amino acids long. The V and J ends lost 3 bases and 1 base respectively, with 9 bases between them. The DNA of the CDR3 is TGTGCCAGCAGCTTGGACACCCCGAACACTGAAGCTTTCTTT. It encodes CASSLDTPNTEAFF.

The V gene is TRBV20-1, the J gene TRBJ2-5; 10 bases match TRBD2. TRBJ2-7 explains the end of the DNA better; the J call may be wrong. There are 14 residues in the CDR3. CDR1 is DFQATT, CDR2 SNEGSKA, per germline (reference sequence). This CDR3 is CSASTLAGDYEQYF. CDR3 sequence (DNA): TGCAGTGCTAGTACCCTAGCGGGAGACTACGAGCAGTACTTC.

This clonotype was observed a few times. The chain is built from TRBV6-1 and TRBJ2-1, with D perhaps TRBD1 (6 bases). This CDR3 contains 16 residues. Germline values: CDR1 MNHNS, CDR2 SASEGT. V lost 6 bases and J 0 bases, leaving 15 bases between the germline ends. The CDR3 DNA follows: TGTGCCAGCAGGAGCAGGGGCGATAGCTCCTACAATGAGCAGTTCTTC. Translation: CASRSRGDSSYNEQFF.

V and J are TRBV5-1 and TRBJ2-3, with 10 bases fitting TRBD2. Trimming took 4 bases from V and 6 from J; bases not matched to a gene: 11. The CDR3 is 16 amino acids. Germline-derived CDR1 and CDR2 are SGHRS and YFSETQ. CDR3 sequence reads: CASSPRVAGGMDTQYF. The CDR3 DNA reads TGCGCCAGCAGCCCCCGGGTAGCGGGAGGAATGGATACGCAGTATTTT.

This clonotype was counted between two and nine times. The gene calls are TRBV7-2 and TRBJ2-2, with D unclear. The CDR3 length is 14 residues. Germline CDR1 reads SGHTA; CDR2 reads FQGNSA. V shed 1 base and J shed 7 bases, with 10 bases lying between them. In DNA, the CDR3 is TGTGCCAGCAGCTTAGTAACAACGGGCGGGGAGCTGTTTTTT. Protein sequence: CASSLVTTGGELFF.

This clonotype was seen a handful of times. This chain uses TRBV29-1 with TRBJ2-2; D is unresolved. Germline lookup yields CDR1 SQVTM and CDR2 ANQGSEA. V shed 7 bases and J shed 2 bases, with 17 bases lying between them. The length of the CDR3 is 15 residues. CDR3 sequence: CSALIGLANTGELFF. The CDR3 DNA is TGCAGCGCTCTGATCGGGCTCGCAAACACCGGGGAGCTGTTTTTT.

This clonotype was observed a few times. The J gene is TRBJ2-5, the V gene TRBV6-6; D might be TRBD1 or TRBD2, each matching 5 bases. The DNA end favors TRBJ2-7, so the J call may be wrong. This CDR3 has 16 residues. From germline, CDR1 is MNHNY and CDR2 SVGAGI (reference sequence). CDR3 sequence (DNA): TGTGCCAGCACCGCCAAGCCCCCCGGGACGATGATCGAGCAGTACGTC. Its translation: CASTAKPPGTMIEQYV.

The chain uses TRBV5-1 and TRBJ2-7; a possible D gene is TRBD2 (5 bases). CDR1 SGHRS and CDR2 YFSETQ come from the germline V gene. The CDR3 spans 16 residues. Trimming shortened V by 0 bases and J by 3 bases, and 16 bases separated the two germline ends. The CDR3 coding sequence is TGCGCCAGCAGCTTGGTGATCCAGAGCGACTACTACGAGCAGTACTTC. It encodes CASSLVIQSDYYEQYF.

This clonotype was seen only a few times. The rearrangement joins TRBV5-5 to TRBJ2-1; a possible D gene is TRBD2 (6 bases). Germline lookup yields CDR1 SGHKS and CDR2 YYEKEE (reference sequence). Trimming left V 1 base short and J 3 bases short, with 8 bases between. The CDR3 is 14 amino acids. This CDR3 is CASSLRRDYNEQFF. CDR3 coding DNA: TGTGCCAGCAGCTTGAGGAGGGACTACAATGAGCAGTTCTTC.

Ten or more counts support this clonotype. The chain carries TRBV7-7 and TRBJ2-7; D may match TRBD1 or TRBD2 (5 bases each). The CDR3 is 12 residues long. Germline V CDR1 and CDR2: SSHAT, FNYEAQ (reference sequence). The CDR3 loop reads CASSLVYGDRGV. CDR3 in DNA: TGTGCCAGCAGCTTAGTCTACGGGGATAGGGGCGTC.

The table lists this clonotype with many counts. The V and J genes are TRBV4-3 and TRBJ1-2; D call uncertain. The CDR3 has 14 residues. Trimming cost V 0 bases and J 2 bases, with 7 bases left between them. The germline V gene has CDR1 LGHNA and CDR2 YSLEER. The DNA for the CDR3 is TGCGCCAGCAGCCAAGAGGAGGAGAACTATGGCTACACCTTC. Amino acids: CASSQEEENYGYTF.

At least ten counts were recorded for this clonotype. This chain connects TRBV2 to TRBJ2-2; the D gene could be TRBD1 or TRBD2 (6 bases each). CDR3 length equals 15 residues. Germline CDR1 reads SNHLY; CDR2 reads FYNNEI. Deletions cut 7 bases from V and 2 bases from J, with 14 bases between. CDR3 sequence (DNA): TGTGCCAGCAAACGGGACGGGGGCAACACCGGGGAGCTGTTTTTT. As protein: CASKRDGGNTGELFF.

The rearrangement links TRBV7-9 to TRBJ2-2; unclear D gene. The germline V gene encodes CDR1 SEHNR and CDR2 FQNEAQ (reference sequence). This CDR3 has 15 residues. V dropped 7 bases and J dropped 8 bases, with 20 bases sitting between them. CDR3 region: CASTPRKPLSGELFF. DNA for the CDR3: TGTGCCAGCACCCCAAGAAAACCTCTTTCTGGGGAGCTGTTTTTT.

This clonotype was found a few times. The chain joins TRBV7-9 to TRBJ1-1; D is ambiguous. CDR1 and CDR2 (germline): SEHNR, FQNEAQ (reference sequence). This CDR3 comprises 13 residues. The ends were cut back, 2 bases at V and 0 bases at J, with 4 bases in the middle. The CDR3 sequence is CASSLMMNTEAFF. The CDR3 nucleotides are TGTGCCAGCAGCTTAATGATGAACACTGAAGCTTTCTTT.

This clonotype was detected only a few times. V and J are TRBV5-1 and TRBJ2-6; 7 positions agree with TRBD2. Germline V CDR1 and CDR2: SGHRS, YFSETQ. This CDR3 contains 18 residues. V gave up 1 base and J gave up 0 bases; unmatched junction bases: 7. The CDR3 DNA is TGCGCCAGCAGCTTGATGGCTAGCGGCCTCTCTGGGGCCAACGTCCTGACTTTC. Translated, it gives CASSLMASGLSGANVLTF.

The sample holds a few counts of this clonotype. CDR3 DNA: TGCGCCAGCAGTGTGATCGGTTCCACCGGGGAGCTGTTTTTT. This codes for CASSVIGSTGELFF. The V and J genes are TRBV5-1 and TRBJ2-2; D is uncertain. Trimming took 5 bases from V and 4 from J, leaving 12 bases between them. This CDR3 spans 14 amino acids. Per the germline V gene, CDR1 is SGHRS and CDR2 is YFSETQ.

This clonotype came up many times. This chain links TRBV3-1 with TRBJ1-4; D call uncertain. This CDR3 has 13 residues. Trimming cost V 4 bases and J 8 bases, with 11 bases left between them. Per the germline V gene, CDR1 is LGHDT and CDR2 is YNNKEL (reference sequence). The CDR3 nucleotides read TGTGCCAGCAGCCCCCCCTCCGGGGAAAAACTGTTTTTT. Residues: CASSPPSGEKLFF.

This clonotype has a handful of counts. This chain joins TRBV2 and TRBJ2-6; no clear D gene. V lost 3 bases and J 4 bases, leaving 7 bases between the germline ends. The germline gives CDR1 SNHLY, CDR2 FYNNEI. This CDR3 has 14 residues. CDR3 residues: CASSDQAGANVLTF. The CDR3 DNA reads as TGTGCCAGCAGTGATCAGGCCGGGGCCAACGTCCTGACTTTC. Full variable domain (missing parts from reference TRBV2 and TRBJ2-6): EPEVTQTPSHQVTQMGQEVILRCVPISNHLYFYWYRQILGQKVEFLVSFYNNEISEKSEIFDDQFSVERPDGSNFTLKIRSTKLEDSAMYFCASSDQAGANVLTFGAGSRLTVL.